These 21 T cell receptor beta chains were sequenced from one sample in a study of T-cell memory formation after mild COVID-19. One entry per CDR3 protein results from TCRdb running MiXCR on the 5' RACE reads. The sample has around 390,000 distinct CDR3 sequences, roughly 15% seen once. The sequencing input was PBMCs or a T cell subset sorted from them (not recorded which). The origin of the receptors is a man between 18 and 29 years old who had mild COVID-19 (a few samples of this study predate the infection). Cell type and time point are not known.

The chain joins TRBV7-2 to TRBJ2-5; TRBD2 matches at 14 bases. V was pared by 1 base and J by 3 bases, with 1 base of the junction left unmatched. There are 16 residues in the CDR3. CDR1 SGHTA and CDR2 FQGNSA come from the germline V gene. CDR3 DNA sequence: TGTGCCAGCAGCTTAGTGACTAGCGGGGGGGAAGAGACCCAGTACTTC. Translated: CASSLVTSGGEETQYF. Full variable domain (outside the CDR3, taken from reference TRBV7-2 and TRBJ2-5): GAGVSQSPSNKVTEKGKDVELRCDPISGHTALYWYRQSLGQGLEFLIYFQGNSAPDKSGLPSDRFSAERTGGSVSTLTIQRTQQEDSAVYLCASSLVTSGGEETQYFGPGTRLLVL.

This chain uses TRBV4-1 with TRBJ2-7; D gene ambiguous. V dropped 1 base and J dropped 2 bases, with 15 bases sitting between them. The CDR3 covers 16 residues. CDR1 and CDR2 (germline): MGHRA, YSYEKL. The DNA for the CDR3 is TGCGCCAGCAGCCAAGCGGACCTCGGGCCACCCTACGAGCAGTACTTC. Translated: CASSQADLGPPYEQYF.

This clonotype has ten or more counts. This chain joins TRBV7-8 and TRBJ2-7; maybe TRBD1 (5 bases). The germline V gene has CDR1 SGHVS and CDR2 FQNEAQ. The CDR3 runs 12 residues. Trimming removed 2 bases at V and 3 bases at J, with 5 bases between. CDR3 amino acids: CASSLTGYEQYV. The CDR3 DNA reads TGTGCCAGCAGCTTAACAGGCTACGAGCAGTACGTC.

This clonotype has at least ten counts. The CDR3 DNA is TGTGCCAGCAGTTACTCGAACCTTTCGCCCGGGTACTTC. Protein product: CASSYSNLSPGYF. This sequence joins TRBV6-5 and TRBJ2-7, with D hard to call. The length of the CDR3 is 13 residues. Germline V gene sequence: CDR1 MNHEY, CDR2 SVGAGI. Trimming removed 0 bases at V and 12 bases at J, with 15 bases between.

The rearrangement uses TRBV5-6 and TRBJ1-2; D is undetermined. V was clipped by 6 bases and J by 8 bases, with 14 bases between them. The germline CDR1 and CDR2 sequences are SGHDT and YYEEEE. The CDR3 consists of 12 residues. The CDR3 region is CASTVEGSGYTF. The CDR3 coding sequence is TGTGCCAGCACCGTCGAGGGTTCGGGCTACACCTTC.

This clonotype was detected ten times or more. The CDR3 DNA sequence: TGTGCCAGCCCGGGGCCGGGGAGCACTGAAGCTTTCTTT. It codes for CASPGPGSTEAFF. V is TRBV6-5 and J is TRBJ1-1; D is possibly TRBD1 (5 bases). There are 13 residues in the CDR3. V dropped 8 bases and J dropped 4 bases, with 14 bases sitting between them. Germline loops: CDR1 MNHEY, CDR2 SVGAGI.

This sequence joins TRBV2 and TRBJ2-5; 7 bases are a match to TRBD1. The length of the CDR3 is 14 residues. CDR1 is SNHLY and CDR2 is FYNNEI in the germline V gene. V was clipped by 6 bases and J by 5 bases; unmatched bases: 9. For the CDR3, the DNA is TGTGCCAGCAGCCGGGACAGCCTTTATGAGACCCAGTACTTC. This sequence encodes CASSRDSLYETQYF.

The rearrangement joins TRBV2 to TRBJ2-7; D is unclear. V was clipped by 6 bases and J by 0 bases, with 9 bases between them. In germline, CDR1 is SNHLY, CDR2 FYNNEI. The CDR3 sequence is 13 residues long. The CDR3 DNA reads TGTGCCAGCAGGGGCTGGGACTCCTACGAGCAGTACTTC. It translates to CASRGWDSYEQYF.

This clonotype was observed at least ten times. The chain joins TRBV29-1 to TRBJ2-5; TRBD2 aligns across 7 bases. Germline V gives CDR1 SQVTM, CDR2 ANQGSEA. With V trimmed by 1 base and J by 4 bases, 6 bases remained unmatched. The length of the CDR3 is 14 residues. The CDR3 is CSVEVMGEGETQYF. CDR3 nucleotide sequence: TGCAGCGTTGAAGTCATGGGGGAGGGAGAGACCCAGTACTTC.

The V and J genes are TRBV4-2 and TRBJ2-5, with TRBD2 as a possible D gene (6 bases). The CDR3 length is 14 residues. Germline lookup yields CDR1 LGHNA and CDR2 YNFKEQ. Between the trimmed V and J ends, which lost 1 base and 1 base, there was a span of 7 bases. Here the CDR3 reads CASSQGTIQETQYF. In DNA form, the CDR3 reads TGTGCCAGCAGCCAAGGGACTATCCAAGAGACCCAGTACTTC.

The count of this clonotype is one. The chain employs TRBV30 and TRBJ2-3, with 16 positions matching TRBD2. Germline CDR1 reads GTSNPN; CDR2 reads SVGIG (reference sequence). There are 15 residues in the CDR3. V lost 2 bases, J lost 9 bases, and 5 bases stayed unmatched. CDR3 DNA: TGTGCCTGGAGTCCCGGGACTAGCGGGGGGGCGACGCAGTATTTT. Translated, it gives CAWSPGTSGGATQYF.

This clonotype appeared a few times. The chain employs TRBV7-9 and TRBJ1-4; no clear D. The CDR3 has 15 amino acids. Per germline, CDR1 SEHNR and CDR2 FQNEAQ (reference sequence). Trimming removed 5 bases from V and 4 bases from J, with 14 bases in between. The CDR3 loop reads CASSLRTGVNEKLFF. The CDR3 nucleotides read TGTGCCAGCAGCCTCCGGACTGGGGTTAATGAAAAACTGTTTTTT.

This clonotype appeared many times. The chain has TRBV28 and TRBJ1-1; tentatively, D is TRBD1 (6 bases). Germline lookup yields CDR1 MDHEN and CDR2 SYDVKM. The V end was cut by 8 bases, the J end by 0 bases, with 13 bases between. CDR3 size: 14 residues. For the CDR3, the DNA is TGTGCCAGCCGCGCCGGGACAATGAACACTGAAGCTTTCTTT. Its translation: CASRAGTMNTEAFF.

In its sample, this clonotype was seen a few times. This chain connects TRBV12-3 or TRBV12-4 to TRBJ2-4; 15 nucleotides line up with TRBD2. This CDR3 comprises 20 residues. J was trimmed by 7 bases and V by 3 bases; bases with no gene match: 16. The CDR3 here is CASSFTRTSGGAGYGNIQYF. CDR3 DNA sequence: TGTGCCAGCAGTTTCACCCGGACTAGCGGGGGGGCCGGTTACGGTAACATTCAGTACTTC.

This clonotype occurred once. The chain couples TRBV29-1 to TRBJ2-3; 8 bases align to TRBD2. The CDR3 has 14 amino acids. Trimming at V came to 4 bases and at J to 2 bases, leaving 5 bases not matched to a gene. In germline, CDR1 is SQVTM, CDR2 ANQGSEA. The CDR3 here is CSVGGGGTTDTQYF. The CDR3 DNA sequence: TGCAGCGTTGGGGGCGGGGGGACCACAGATACGCAGTATTTT.

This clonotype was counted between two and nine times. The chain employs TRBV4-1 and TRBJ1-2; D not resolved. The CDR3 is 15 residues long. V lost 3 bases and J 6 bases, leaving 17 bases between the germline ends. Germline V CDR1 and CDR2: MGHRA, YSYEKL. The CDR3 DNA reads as TGCGCCAGCAGCCAGCCTGGACCCCATAGTGATGGCTACACCTTC. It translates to CASSQPGPHSDGYTF.

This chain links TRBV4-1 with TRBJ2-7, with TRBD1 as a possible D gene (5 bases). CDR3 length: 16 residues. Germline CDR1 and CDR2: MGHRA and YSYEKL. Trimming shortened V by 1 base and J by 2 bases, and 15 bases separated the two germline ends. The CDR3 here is CASSQGDPGQAYEQYF. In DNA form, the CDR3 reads TGCGCCAGCAGCCAAGGGGATCCAGGACAAGCCTACGAGCAGTACTTC.

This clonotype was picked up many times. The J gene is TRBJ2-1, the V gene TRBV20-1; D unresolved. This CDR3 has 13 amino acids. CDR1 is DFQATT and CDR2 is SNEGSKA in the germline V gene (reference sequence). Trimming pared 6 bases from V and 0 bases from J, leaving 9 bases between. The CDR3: CSARAYSYNEQFF. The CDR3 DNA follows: TGCAGTGCGCGAGCGTACTCCTACAATGAGCAGTTCTTC.

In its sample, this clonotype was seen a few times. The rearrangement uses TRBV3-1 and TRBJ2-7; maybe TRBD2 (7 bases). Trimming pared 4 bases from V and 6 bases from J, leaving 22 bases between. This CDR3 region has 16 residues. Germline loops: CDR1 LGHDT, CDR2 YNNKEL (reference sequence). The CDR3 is CASSPFSGGGAIEQYF. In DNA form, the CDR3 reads TGTGCCAGCAGCCCCTTTTCTGGAGGGGGGGCCATCGAGCAGTACTTC.

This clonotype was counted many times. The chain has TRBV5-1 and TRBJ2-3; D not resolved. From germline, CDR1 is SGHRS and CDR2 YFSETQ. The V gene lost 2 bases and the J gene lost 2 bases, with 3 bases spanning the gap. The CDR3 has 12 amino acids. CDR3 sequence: CASSFATDTQYF. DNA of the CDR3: TGCGCCAGCAGCTTCGCCACAGATACGCAGTATTTT.

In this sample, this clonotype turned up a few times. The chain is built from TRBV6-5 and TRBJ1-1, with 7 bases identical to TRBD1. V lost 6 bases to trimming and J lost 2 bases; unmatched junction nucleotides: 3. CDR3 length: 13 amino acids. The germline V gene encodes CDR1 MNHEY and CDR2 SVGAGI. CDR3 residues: CASRGGGNTEAFF. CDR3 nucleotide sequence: TGTGCCAGCAGAGGGGGCGGTAACACTGAAGCTTTCTTT.